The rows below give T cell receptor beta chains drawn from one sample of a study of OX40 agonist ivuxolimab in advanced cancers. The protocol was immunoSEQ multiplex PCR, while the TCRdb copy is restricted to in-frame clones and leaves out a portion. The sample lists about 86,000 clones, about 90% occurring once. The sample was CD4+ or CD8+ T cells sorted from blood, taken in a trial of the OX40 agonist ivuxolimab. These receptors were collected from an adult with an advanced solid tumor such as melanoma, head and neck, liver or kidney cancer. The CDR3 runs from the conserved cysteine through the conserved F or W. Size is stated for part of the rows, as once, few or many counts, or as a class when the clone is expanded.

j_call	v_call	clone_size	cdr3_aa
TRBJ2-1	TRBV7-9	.	CASTQGRGEFF
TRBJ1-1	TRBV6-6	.	CASIAPGGIGTEAFF
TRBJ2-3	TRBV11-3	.	CASSLETSGSTHTQYF
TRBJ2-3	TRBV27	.	CASSFQSRVIGLTDTQYF
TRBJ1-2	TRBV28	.	CASRGGADYGYTF
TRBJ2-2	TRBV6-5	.	CASSYIMNTGELFF
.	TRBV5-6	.	CASSPGWGIYEQYF
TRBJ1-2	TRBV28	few	CATREGGNYGYTF
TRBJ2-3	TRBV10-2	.	CASSDEYTQYF
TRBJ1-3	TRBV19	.	CASSIQGASGNTIYF
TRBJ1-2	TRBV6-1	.	CASSEFNYGLYGYTF
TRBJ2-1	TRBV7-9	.	CASRLPVDEQFF
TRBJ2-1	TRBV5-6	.	CASGYGTGSYNEQFF
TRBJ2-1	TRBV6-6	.	CASRPTSGRAGEQFF
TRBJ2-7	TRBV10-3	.	CAISPSGSDYEQYF
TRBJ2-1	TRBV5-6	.	CASSLEVSVDYNEQFF
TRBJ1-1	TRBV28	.	CASSLSRGNTEAFF
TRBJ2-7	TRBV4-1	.	CASSQDGTGLFYEQYF
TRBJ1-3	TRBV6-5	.	CASRRTTSGNTIYF
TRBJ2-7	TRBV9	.	CASSGGISSYEQYF
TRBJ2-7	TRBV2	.	CASLGPGAYEQYF
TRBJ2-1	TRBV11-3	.	CASSFRGAGGSSYNEQFF
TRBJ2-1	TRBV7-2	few	CASSSGGPGDEQFF
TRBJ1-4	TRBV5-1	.	CASSGGTNEKLFF
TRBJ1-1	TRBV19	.	CASSTRDRGRMRRTEAFF
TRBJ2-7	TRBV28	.	CASSYPTSGINEQYF
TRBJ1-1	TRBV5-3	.	CATDQGGALSTEAFF
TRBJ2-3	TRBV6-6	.	CASSYGGTVTRDTQYF
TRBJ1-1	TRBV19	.	CAIRLNTEAFF
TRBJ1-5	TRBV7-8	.	CASSAYYSNQPQHF
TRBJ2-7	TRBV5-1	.	CASSPSGGPYEQYF
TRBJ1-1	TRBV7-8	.	CASSWGTADVNTEAFF
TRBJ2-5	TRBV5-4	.	CASSPKKGGPGETQYF
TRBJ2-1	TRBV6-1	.	CASSMDSAYNEQFF
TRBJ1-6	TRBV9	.	CASSVGRGDSPLHF
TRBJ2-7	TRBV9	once	CASSPRIAGPIYEQYF
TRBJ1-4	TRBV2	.	CASSTEGGTLNEKLFF
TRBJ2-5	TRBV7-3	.	CASSLEGRRGETQYF
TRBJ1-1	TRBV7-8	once	CASSLVSRGDTEAFF
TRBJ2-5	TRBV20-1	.	CSARDGGAQYF
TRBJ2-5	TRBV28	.	CASSLVQGWETQYF
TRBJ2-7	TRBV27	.	CASSPLGGHEQYF
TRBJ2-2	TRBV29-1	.	CSVSGVSTGELFF
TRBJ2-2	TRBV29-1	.	CSVERAGELFF
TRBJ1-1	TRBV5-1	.	CASSFSTDTEAFF
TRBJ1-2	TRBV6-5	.	CASGRQDLYGYTF
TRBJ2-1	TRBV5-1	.	CASSFEGISYNEQFF